This entry describes one T cell receptor beta chain. The V end was cut by 0 bases, the J end by 7 bases, with 16 bases between. This CDR3 spans 16 amino acids. Germline V lookup: CDR1 SGHVS, CDR2 FNYEAQ. The data were obtained in a study of shared T cell receptors in the human thymus. Generated by immunoSEQ multiplex PCR, the TCRdb table keeps only in-frame clones and is missing some. The repertoire holds some 720,000 clones, 88% seen once, with 0.0095% to 0.013% in the top ten. These data also formed part of another study, on human thymus T cells.

Sequenced: thymocytes. The receptor comes from a boy in the first two years of life with a congenital heart defect. The V gene is TRBV7-6, the J gene TRBJ2-1; perhaps TRBD2 as D (6 bases). DNA of the CDR3: TGTGCCAGCAGCTTAGCTAGCGGCCCCCCTGTGAATGAGCAGTTCTTC. It encodes CASSLASGPPVNEQFF.